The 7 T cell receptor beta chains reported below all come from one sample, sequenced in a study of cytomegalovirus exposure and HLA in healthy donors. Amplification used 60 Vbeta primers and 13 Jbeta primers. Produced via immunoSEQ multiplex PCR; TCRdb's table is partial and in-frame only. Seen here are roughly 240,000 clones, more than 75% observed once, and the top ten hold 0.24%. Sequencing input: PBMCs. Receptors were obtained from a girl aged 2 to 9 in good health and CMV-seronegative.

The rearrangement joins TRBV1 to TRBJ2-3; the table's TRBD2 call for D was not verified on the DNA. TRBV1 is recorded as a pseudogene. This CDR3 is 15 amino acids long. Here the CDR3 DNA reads TGCACCAGCAACCAAGGGGCGGGACCGACAGATACGCAGTATTTT. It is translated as CTSNQGAGPTDTQYF.

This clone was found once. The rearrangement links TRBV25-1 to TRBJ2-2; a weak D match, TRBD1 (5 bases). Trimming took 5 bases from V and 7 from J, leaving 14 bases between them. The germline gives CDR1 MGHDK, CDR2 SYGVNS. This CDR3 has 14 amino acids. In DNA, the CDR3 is TGTGCCAGCAGTTTACAGGAATCGGTCGGGGAGCTGTTTTTT. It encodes CASSLQESVGELFF.

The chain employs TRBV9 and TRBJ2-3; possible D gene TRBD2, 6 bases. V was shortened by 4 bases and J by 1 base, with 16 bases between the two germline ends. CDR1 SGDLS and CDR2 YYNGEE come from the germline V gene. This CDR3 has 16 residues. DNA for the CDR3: TGTGCCAGCAGCCCAAGGATGGCGGGACGCACAGATACGCAGTATTTT. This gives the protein CASSPRMAGRTDTQYF.

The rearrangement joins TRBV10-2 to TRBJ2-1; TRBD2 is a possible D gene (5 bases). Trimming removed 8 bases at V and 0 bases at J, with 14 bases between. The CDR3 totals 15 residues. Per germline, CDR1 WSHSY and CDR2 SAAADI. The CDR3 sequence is CASRYTGSSYNEQFF. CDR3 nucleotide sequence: TGCGCCAGCCGTTATACGGGGAGCTCCTACAATGAGCAGTTCTTC.

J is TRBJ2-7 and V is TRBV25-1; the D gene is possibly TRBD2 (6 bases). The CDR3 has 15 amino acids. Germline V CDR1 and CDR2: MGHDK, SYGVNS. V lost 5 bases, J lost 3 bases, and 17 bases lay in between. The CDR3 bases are TGTGCCAGCAGTCCGGTGGGCCTAGCGAACTACGAGCAGTACTTC. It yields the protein CASSPVGLANYEQYF.

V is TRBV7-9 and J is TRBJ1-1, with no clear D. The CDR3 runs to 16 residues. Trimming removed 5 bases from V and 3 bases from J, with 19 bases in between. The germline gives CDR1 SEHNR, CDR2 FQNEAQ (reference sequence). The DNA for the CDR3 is TGTGCCAGCAGCCCCCTACCGGGGATCGCGGACACTGAAGCTTTCTTT. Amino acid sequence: CASSPLPGIADTEAFF.

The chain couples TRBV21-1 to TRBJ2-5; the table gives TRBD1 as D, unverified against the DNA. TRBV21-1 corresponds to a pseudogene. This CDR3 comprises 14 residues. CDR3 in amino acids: CASSNQGVEETQYF. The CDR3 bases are TGTGCCAGCAGCAACCAAGGGGTGGAGGAGACCCAGTACTTC.